The present T cell receptor (beta chain) was sequenced within a study of blood T cell repertoires in COVID-19. The wider study: PBMCs, B-cell-depleted T cells, or T cells were the source of the cDNA or gDNA that made up the material.

CDR3 length: 15 residues. The germline gives CDR1 SGHTA, CDR2 FQGTGA. Trimming shortened V by 5 bases and J by 0 bases, and 11 bases separated the two germline ends. In the authors' methods: Amplification of reference gene primers was used by the study to estimate nucleated cell counts. The data were produced by immunoSEQ multiplex PCR, yet TCRdb's version contains in-frame clones alone and is incomplete. V, J and clone size derive from that table, while D and trimming were established from the DNA sequence. The sample carries around 270,000 clones, approximately 86% recorded once. The J gene is TRBJ2-4, the V gene TRBV7-3; unclear D gene. The clonotype was recovered from a man younger than 40 with active or convalescent COVID-19. The sequencing sample was made of peripheral blood. In DNA, the CDR3 is TGTGCCAGCAGCAATAGATCGGTAGCCAAAAACATTCAGTACTTC. Amino acid sequence: CASSNRSVAKNIQYF.